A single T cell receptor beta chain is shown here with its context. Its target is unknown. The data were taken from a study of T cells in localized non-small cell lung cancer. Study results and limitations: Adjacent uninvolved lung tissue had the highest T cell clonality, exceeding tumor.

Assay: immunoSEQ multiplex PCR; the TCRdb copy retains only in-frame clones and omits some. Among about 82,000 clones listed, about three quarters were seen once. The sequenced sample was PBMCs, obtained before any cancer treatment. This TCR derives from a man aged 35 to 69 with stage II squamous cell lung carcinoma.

CDR3 amino acids: CASREGRTSGANVLTF. CDR3 bases: TGTGCCAGCAGAGAAGGACGGACCTCAGGGGCCAACGTCCTGACTTTC. V and J are TRBV7-9 and TRBJ2-6; D remains unclear. This CDR3 comprises 16 residues. In germline, CDR1 is SEHNR, CDR2 FQNEAQ (reference sequence). The V and J ends lost 6 bases and 4 bases respectively, with 16 bases between them.